This record covers a single T cell receptor (beta chain). This sample is drawn from a study of sequential checkpoint blockade in melanoma. Study in general: Maintenance nivolumab came after either treatment sequence.

Trimming removed 3 bases from V and 1 base from J, with 6 bases in between. This CDR3 contains 13 residues. Germline assignment: CDR1 GTSNPN and CDR2 SVGIG (reference sequence). Treatment given: randomized to nivolumab then ipilimumab (arm A) or the reverse (arm B). Live CD3+CD8+ CD19− CD56− cells were sorted from PBMCs. Repertoires were generated with immunoSEQ multiplex PCR, while TCRdb's copy carries only in-frame clones and drops some. The sample has approximately 15,000 clones; roughly 70% are singletons. Specimen: CD8+ T cells sorted from blood (inferred from file names), collected from a patient given nivolumab and ipilimumab in sequence. This TCR came from a human donor with melanoma. This chain uses TRBV30 with TRBJ2-2, with D possibly matching TRBD1 (5 bases). CDR3 DNA sequence: TGTGCCTGGAGCCAGGGGAACACCGGGGAGCTGTTTTTT. Protein product: CAWSQGNTGELFF.